These T cell receptor beta chains were read from a single sample in a study of blood T cell repertoires in COVID-19. The assay was immunoSEQ multiplex PCR, and TCRdb's table has in-frame clones only and misses some. This table holds tens of thousands of clones, about nine tenths found once. Input material: peripheral blood. The source of these receptors is a man between 70 and 80 years old with active or convalescent COVID-19. CDR3s include the opening cysteine and the closing phenylalanine or tryptophan. The order of the fields is D gene, J gene, clone size, CDR3 length, V gene, CDR3 DNA, CDR3 protein. D genes are given only for firm matches. Not every row has a clone size; where given, it reads once, few, many or a size class.

TRBD2,TRBJ2-3,-,16,TRBV9,TGTGCCAGCAGCGTAAAGCTAGCGGGAGTTTACGATACGCAGTATTTT,CASSVKLAGVYDTQYF
TRBD2,TRBJ2-7,-,18,TRBV19,TGTGCCAGTAGCGAATATGGTTTAGCGGGAACGACAGGCTACGAGCAGTACTTC,CASSEYGLAGTTGYEQYF
-,TRBJ2-7,-,14,TRBV2,TGTGCCAGCAGTGAGGGGAGGTCAAAGGACGAGCAGTACTTC,CASSEGRSKDEQYF
-,TRBJ2-1,-,15,TRBV6-5,TGTGCCAGCAGTTACTCGAGGTTTAGCGCCAATGAGCAGTTCTTC,CASSYSRFSANEQFF
-,TRBJ1-2,few,14,TRBV5-1,TGCGCCAGCAGCTTGGATGCAGGGCACTATGGCTACACCTTC,CASSLDAGHYGYTF
TRBD1,TRBJ1-5,-,13,TRBV28,TGTGCCAGCATTCTCACACAGGGGCAGCCCCAGCATTTT,CASILTQGQPQHF
-,TRBJ2-3,-,14,TRBV6-5,TGTGCCAGCCAGAGGGAGAGGGGCACAGATACGCAGTATTTT,CASQRERGTDTQYF
TRBD2,TRBJ2-1,-,15,TRBV30,TGTGCCTGGAGCCTCGGAGCGGGGGGTGGGAATGAGCAGTTCTTC,CAWSLGAGGGNEQFF
TRBD1,TRBJ2-3,-,16,TRBV5-4,TGTGCCAGCAGCGATGACGCGACAGGGGGATCACTTACGCAGTATTTT,CASSDDATGGSLTQYF
TRBD1,TRBJ1-3,-,13,TRBV11-2,TGTGCCAGCAGCTCGGACAGGGGTAACACCATATATTTT,CASSSDRGNTIYF
-,TRBJ1-1,-,13,TRBV11-2,TGTGCCAGCAGCTTAGCAGGGAACACTGAAGCTTTCTTT,CASSLAGNTEAFF
-,TRBJ2-3,-,15,TRBV5-5,TGTGCCAGCATCTCGGGTGGATCCTCCACAGATACGCAGTATTTT,CASISGGSSTDTQYF
-,TRBJ1-2,-,14,TRBV30,TGTGCCTGGAGGACAGGTGTAATCAACTATGGCTACACCTTC,CAWRTGVINYGYTF
TRBD1,TRBJ2-2,once,15,TRBV15,TGTGCCACCAGCAGGGGACAGGGTTCCACCGGGGAGCTGTTTTTT,CATSRGQGSTGELFF
TRBD1,TRBJ2-3,-,17,TRBV5-1,TGCGCCAGCAGCTTGACGGCGGGACAGGGCTTGTTGGATACGCAGTATTTT,CASSLTAGQGLLDTQYF
-,TRBJ2-7,-,13,TRBV6-5,TGTGCCAGCAATAACAGGGAACATTACGAGCAGTACTTC,CASNNREHYEQYF
-,TRBJ1-2,once,12,TRBV29-1,TGCAGCGTTGGTGATCGAGGCTATGGCTACACCTTC,CSVGDRGYGYTF
TRBD2,TRBJ2-3,-,15,TRBV7-3,TGTGCCAGCAGCGCTTCGGGACTAAAGGCAGATACGCAGTATTTT,CASSASGLKADTQYF
TRBD2,TRBJ2-1,-,16,TRBV14,TGTGCCAGCAGCTCAATAGCGGGCCTAGACTACAATGAGCAGTTCTTC,CASSSIAGLDYNEQFF
-,TRBJ1-3,once,15,TRBV3-1/TRBV3-2,TGTGCCAGCAGCCAAGGATATGGAGGGGGAAACACCATATATTTT,CASSQGYGGGNTIYF
TRBD2,TRBJ2-3,-,15,TRBV27,TGTGCCAGCAGTTTGAGTATGAGCGGGAGAAATACGCAGTATTTT,CASSLSMSGRNTQYF
-,TRBJ1-5,-,13,TRBV10-3,TGTGCCATCAGTGGTCAGCCCCGGGGGCCCCAGCATTTT,CAISGQPRGPQHF
TRBD2,TRBJ2-7,-,15,TRBV9,TGTGCCAGCAGCGTAGGGCTAGCGGAGTCCTACGAGCAGTACTTC,CASSVGLAESYEQYF